Following are 14 T cell receptor beta chains from one sample sequenced in a study of control samples from healthy donors and cancer patients. TCRdb's table, derived via immunoSEQ multiplex PCR, lists solely in-frame clones and lacks some. The sample lists 150,000 to 200,000 clones; around 96% were seen once. The specimen was blood. The receptor source for this set is a woman aged 40 to 50 in good health.

V is TRBV19 and J is TRBJ1-1; D remains ambiguous. Germline assignment: CDR1 LNHDA and CDR2 SQIVND (reference sequence). The CDR3 is 14 amino acids. V was cut by 5 bases and J by 0 bases, with 10 bases left in between. The CDR3 spells CASSSQAVNTEAFF. The CDR3 DNA follows: TGTGCCAGTAGTTCTCAGGCAGTGAACACTGAAGCTTTCTTT.

This chain joins TRBV12-5 and TRBJ2-1; D is unclear. The CDR3 has 18 amino acids. Trimming shortened V by 6 bases and J by 5 bases, and 26 bases separated the two germline ends. The germline V gene encodes CDR1 LGHNT and CDR2 FRNRAP. The CDR3 bases are TGTGCTAGTGGAGCCCGGGTCCCCGGCCATCCTGGGGACAATGAGCAGTTCTTC. Its translation: CASGARVPGHPGDNEQFF.

This chain connects TRBV9 to TRBJ1-3; D is unclear. The CDR3 sequence is 15 residues long. V shed 2 bases and J shed 0 bases, with 9 bases lying between them. The germline gives CDR1 SGDLS, CDR2 YYNGEE. In DNA form, the CDR3 reads TGTGCCAGCAGCGTCGGAATGCTCTCTGGAAACACCATATATTTT. This codes for CASSVGMLSGNTIYF.

V gene TRBV19 combines with J gene TRBJ2-3; D uncertain. In germline, CDR1 is LNHDA, CDR2 SQIVND (reference sequence). Trimming took 5 bases from V and 2 from J, leaving 14 bases between them. The CDR3 contains 15 residues. The CDR3, as DNA: TGTGCCAGTAGTTACACGGAAATCCACACAGATACGCAGTATTTT. Its translation is CASSYTEIHTDTQYF.

The chain joins TRBV29-1 to TRBJ1-1; tentative D call: TRBD1 (5 bases). CDR3 length: 14 residues. Trimming stripped 1 base from V and 3 bases from J, with 12 bases between. The germline gives CDR1 SQVTM, CDR2 ANQGSEA. CDR3 loop: CSVEGFLGDTEAFF. As DNA, the CDR3 is TGCAGCGTTGAAGGGTTCTTAGGGGACACTGAAGCTTTCTTT.

This clone was counted a single time. This rearrangement joins TRBV7-2 to TRBJ1-1, with D possibly being TRBD1 (6 bases). The CDR3 sequence is 14 residues long. From germline, CDR1 is SGHTA and CDR2 FQGNSA. V was clipped by 5 bases and J by 3 bases, with 13 bases between them. CDR3 nucleotides: TGTGCCAGCAGCCAAGCGGGACACCACACTGAAGCTTTCTTT. Residues: CASSQAGHHTEAFF.

The gene calls are TRBV10-3 and TRBJ2-2, with D perhaps matching TRBD1 (6 bases). This CDR3 has 14 residues. The ends were cut back, 6 bases at V and 7 bases at J, with 15 bases in the middle. Germline V gives CDR1 ENHRY, CDR2 SYGVKD. The CDR3 reads CAIRTGSENGELFF. In nucleotides, the CDR3 is TGTGCCATCAGAACAGGGAGTGAGAACGGGGAGCTGTTTTTT.

This chain connects TRBV3-1 (or the pseudogene TRBV3-2) to TRBJ1-4; D gene ambiguous. The V gene lost 0 bases and the J gene lost 8 bases, with 10 bases spanning the gap. The CDR3 is 14 amino acids. The germline V gene has CDR1 LGHDT and CDR2 YNNKEL (reference sequence). The CDR3 protein is CASSQEHGSEKLFF. The CDR3 nucleotides are TGTGCCAGCAGCCAAGAACATGGATCCGAAAAACTGTTTTTT.

The V and J genes are TRBV9 and TRBJ1-1; the match to TRBD1 covers 7 bases. This CDR3 comprises 13 residues. Germline CDR1 and CDR2: SGDLS and YYNGEE. Unmatched junction bases numbered 6, after V lost 3 bases and J lost 7 bases. The CDR3 sequence: CASSGGRDSEAFF. CDR3 nucleotide sequence: TGTGCCAGCAGCGGGGGACGGGACAGTGAAGCTTTCTTT.

The V gene is TRBV6-8, the J gene TRBJ2-3; D tentatively reads TRBD1 or TRBD2 (5 bases each). Germline lookup yields CDR1 MNHGY and CDR2 SAAAGT. The CDR3 extends over 14 amino acids. V shed 5 bases and J shed 1 base, with 10 bases lying between them. CDR3 sequence reads: CASSGVGGTDTQYF. CDR3 coding DNA: TGTGCCAGCAGTGGGGTGGGGGGCACAGATACGCAGTATTTT.

J is TRBJ1-5 and V is TRBV7-8; D perhaps matches TRBD1 (5 bases). The V gene lost 0 bases and the J gene lost 7 bases, with 13 bases spanning the gap. CDR1 is SGHVS, CDR2 FQNEAQ, per germline. The CDR3 runs to 15 residues. CDR3 loop: CASSLALGYRQPQHF. In DNA form, the CDR3 reads TGTGCCAGCAGCTTAGCGCTTGGTTACAGGCAGCCCCAGCATTTT.

The chain joins TRBV7-9 to TRBJ2-7; D assignment may be TRBD1 or TRBD2 (5 bases each). The CDR3 loop spans 17 amino acids. Between the trimmed V and J ends, which lost 5 bases and 6 bases, there was a span of 26 bases. The germline gives CDR1 SEHNR, CDR2 FQNEAQ (reference sequence). The CDR3 DNA reads as TGTGCCAGCAGCCCCTTCTCACGGGACCTTCGAGTGGGCGAGCAGTACTTC. This gives the protein CASSPFSRDLRVGEQYF.

J is TRBJ1-2 and V is TRBV4-3; no clear D gene. The CDR3 consists of 13 residues. Between the trimmed V and J ends, which lost 0 bases and 4 bases, there was a span of 6 bases. Germline loops: CDR1 LGHNA, CDR2 YSLEER. DNA of the CDR3: TGCGCCAGCAGCCAAGATCGCACCTATGGCTACACCTTC. Translated: CASSQDRTYGYTF.

V and J are TRBV5-1 and TRBJ1-2, with D perhaps TRBD1 (6 bases). This CDR3 has 13 amino acids. The germline V gene encodes CDR1 SGHRS and CDR2 YFSETQ. The V end was cut by 4 bases, the J end by 1 base, with 8 bases between. CDR3 coding DNA: TGCGCCAGCAGCCCGGACAGTAACTATGGCTACACCTTC. Its translation: CASSPDSNYGYTF.